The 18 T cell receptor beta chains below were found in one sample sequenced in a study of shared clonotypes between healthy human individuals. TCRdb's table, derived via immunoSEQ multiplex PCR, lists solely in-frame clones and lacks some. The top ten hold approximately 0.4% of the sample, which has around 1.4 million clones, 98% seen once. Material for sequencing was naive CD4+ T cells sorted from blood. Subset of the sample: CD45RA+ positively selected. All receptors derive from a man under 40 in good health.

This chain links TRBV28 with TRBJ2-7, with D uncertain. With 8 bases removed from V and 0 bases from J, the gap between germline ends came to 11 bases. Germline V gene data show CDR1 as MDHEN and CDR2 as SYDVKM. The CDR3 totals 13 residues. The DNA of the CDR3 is TGTGCCAGCGAGGTGGCGAGCTCCTACGAGCAGTACTTC. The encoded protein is CASEVASSYEQYF. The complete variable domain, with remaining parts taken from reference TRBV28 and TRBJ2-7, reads DVKVTQSSRYLVKRTGEKVFLECVQDMDHENMFWYRQDPGLGLRLIYFSYDVKMKEKGDIPEGYSVSREKKERFSLILESASTNQTSMYLCASEVASSYEQYFGPGTRLTVT.

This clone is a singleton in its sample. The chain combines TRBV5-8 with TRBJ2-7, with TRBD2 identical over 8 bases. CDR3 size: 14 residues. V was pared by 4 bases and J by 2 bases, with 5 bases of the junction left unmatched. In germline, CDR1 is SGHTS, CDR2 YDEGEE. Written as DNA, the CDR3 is TGTGCCAGCAGCCACCGGACTAGCACCTACGAGCAGTACTTC. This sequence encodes CASSHRTSTYEQYF.

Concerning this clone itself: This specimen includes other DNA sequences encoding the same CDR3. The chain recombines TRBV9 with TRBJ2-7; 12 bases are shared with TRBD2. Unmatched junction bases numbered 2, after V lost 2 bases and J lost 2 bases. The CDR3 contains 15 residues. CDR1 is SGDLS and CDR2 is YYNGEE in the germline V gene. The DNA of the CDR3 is TGTGCCAGCAGCGTGGGACTAGCGGGCCCCTACGAGCAGTACTTC. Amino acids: CASSVGLAGPYEQYF.

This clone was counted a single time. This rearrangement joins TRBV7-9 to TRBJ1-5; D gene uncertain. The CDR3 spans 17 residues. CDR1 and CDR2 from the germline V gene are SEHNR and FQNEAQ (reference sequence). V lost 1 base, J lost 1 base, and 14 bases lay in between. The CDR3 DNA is TGTGCCAGCAGCTTAGGAGAAGGGCTCGAGAGCAATCAGCCCCAGCATTTT. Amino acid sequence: CASSLGEGLESNQPQHF. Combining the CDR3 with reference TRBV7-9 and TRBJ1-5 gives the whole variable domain DTGVSQNPRHKITKRGQNVTFRCDPISEHNRLYWYRQTLGQGPEFLTYFQNEAQLEKSRLLSDRFSAERPKGSFSTLEIQRTEQGDSAMYLCASSLGEGLESNQPQHFGDGTRLSIL.

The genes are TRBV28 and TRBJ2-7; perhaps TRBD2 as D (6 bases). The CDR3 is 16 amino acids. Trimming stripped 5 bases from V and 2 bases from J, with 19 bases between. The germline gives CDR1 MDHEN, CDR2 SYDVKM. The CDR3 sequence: CASSRTLGREAYEQYF. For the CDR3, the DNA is TGTGCCAGCAGTCGTACGCTGGGGCGGGAAGCCTACGAGCAGTACTTC.

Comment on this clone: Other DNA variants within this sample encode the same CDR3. The CDR3 region has the DNA TGCGCCAGCAGTTTAACCGGCTCTGGAAACACCATATATTTT. Its translation: CASSLTGSGNTIYF. V is TRBV5-1 and J is TRBJ1-3; D is ambiguous. Trimming removed 5 bases from V and 0 bases from J, with 9 bases in between. Germline V gene lookup returns CDR1 SGHRS and CDR2 YFSETQ. The CDR3 is 14 residues long.

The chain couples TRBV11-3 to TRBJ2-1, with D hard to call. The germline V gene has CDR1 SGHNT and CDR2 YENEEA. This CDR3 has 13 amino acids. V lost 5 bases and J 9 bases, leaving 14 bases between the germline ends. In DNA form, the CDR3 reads TGTGCCAGCAGCCCATATTACAGTAGTGAGCAGTTCTTC. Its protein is CASSPYYSSEQFF.

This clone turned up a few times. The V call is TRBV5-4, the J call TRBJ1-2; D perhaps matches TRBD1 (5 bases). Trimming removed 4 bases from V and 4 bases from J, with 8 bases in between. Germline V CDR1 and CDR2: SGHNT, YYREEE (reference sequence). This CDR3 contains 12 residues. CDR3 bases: TGTGCCAGCAGCCCAGGGACCTATGGCTACACCTTC. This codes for CASSPGTYGYTF.

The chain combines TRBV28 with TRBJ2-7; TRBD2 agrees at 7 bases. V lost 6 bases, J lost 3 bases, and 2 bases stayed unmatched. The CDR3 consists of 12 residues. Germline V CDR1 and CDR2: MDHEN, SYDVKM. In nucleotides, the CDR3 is TGTGCCAGCAGGGGGGACTACTACGAGCAGTACTTC. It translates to CASRGDYYEQYF.

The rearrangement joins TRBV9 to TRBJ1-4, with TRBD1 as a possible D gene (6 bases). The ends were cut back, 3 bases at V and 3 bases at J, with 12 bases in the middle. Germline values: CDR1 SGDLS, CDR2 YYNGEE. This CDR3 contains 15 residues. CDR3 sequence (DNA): TGTGCCAGCAGCGCCATACAGGGATCTAATGAAAAACTGTTTTTT. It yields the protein CASSAIQGSNEKLFF.

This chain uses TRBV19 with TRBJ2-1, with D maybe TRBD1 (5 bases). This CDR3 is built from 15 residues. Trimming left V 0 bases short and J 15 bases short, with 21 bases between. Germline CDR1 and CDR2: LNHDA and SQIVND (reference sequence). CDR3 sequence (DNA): TGTGCCAGTAGTATAGAACCGGTAGGCTGGGGCCTTCGGTTCTTC. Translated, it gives CASSIEPVGWGLRFF.

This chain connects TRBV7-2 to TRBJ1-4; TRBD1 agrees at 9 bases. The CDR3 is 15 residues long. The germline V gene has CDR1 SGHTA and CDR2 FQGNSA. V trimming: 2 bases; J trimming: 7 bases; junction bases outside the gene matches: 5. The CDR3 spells CASSLRNRGREKLFF. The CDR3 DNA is TGTGCCAGCAGCTTAAGAAACAGGGGGCGTGAAAAACTGTTTTTT. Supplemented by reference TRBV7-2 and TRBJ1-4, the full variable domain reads GAGVSQSPSNKVTEKGKDVELRCDPISGHTALYWYRQSLGQGLEFLIYFQGNSAPDKSGLPSDRFSAERTGGSVSTLTIQRTQQEDSAVYLCASSLRNRGREKLFFGSGTQLSVL.

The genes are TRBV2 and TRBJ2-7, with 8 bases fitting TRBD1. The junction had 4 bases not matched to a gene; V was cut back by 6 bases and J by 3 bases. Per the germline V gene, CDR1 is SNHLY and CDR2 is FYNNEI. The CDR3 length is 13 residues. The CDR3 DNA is TGTGCCAGCAGCGCGGACAGGGACTACGAGCAGTACTTC. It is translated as CASSADRDYEQYF.

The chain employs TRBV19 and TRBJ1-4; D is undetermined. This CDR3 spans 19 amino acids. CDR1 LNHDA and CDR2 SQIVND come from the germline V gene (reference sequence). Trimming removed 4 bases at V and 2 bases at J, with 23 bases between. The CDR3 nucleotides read TGTGCCAGTAGTAAAGACCCTCAAAACCCGACGGGCACTAATGAAAAACTGTTTTTT. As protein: CASSKDPQNPTGTNEKLFF.

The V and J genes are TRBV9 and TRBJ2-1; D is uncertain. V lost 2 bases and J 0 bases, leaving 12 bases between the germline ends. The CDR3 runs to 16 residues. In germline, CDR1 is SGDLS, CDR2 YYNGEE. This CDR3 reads CASSVSLFSSYNEQFF. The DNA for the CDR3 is TGTGCCAGCAGCGTGTCCTTATTTAGCTCCTACAATGAGCAGTTCTTC.

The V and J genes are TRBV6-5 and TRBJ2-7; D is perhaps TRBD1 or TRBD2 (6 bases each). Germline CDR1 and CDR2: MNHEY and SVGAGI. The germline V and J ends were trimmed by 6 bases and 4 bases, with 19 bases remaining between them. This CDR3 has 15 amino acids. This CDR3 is CASSYERGASYEQYF. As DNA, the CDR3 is TGTGCCAGCAGCTACGAGAGGGGGGCATCATACGAGCAGTACTTC.

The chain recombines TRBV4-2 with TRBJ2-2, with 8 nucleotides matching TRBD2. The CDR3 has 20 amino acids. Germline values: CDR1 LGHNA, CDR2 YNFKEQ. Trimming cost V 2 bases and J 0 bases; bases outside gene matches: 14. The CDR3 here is CASSQPGTRDGRANTGELFF. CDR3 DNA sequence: TGTGCCAGCAGCCAACCCGGGACTAGAGATGGGAGGGCGAACACCGGGGAGCTGTTTTTT.

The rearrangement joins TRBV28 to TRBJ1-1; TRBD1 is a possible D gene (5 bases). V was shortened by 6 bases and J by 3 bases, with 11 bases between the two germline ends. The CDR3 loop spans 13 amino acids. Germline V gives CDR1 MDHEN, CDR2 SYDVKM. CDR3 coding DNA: TGTGCCAGCAGCAGAATAGGGGACACTGAAGCTTTCTTT. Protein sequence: CASSRIGDTEAFF.